The rows below give T cell receptor beta chains drawn from one sample of a study of cytomegalovirus exposure and HLA in healthy donors. Repertoires were generated with immunoSEQ multiplex PCR, while TCRdb's copy carries only in-frame clones and drops some. The sample includes under 130,000 clones, more than 65% of them seen just once. The sample taken for sequencing was PBMCs. All receptors come from a young woman in good health and CMV-seropositive. The CDR3 runs from the conserved cysteine through the conserved F or W. A D gene is named only where the DNA matches it firmly. For some rows the clone size is stated as once, few or many, or as a class when expanded; others skip it.

TRBJ1-2,TRBV6-1,-,-,CASSPSVYGYTF,TGTGCCAGCAGTCCGTCCGTCTATGGCTACACCTTC
TRBJ2-7,TRBV10-1,-,-,CASSESGLEQYF,TGCGCCAGCAGTGAGTCGGGCCTCGAGCAGTACTTC
TRBJ1-5,TRBV7-9,-,-,CASSLVDGRRGNQPQHF,TGTGCCAGCAGCTTAGTGGACGGACGGAGGGGCAATCAGCCCCAGCATTTT
TRBJ2-7,TRBV7-9,few,-,CASSPQVGGAYEQYF,TGTGCCAGCAGCCCCCAGGTGGGGGGAGCCTACGAGCAGTACTTC
TRBJ1-4,TRBV15,-,-,CATSIRRVNEKLFF,TGTGCCACCAGCATTCGTAGAGTTAATGAAAAACTGTTTTTT
TRBJ1-6,TRBV27,-,-,CASTPARRGVGSPLHF,TGTGCCAGCACCCCCGCTCGCAGGGGTGTCGGTTCACCCCTCCACTTT
TRBJ2-7,TRBV19,-,TRBD2,CASSPRGGDYSYEQYF,TGTGCCAGTAGTCCACGGGGGGGGGATTATTCCTACGAGCAGTACTTC
TRBJ2-3,TRBV5-1,once,TRBD1,CASSLDRGVTDTQYF,TGCGCCAGCAGCCTGGACAGGGGCGTCACAGATACGCAGTATTTT
TRBJ1-5,TRBV6-5,-,TRBD1,CASREGTVNQPQHF,TGTGCCAGCAGAGAAGGGACAGTCAATCAGCCCCAGCATTTT
TRBJ2-7,TRBV19,-,-,CASSISYSGYEQYF,TGTGCCAGTAGTATTTCATACAGCGGCTACGAGCAGTACTTC
TRBJ2-2,TRBV29-1,once,-,CSVKEQGNTGELFF,TGCAGCGTCAAAGAACAGGGGAACACCGGGGAGCTGTTTTTT
TRBJ1-2,TRBV2,-,TRBD1,CASSVGQIYGYTF,TGTGCCAGCAGCGTGGGACAGATCTATGGCTACACCTTC
TRBJ1-1,TRBV7-6,-,-,CASSPSSGKVEAFF,TGTGCCAGCAGCCCTAGCTCTGGGAAGGTTGAAGCTTTCTTT
TRBJ1-2,TRBV18,-,-,CASSPSSGANYGYTF,TGTGCCAGCTCACCTTCCTCCGGAGCTAACTATGGCTACACCTTC
TRBJ1-1,TRBV4-2,-,-,CASSQEGTKNTEAFF,TGTGCCAGCAGCCAAGAGGGGACAAAGAACACTGAAGCTTTCTTT
TRBJ2-5,TRBV19,-,TRBD2,CASSIRVSSGSWEETQYF,TGTGCCAGTAGTATAAGGGTCTCTAGCGGGAGTTGGGAAGAGACCCAGTACTTC
TRBJ2-2,TRBV7-7,-,TRBD2,CASSTTSGAITGELFF,TGTGCCAGCAGCACCACTAGCGGGGCCATCACCGGGGAGCTGTTTTTT
TRBJ1-5,TRBV28,-,-,CASSLGGGGNQPQHF,TGTGCCAGCAGTTTGGGGGGAGGGGGCAATCAGCCCCAGCATTTT
TRBJ1-1,TRBV29-1,few,TRBD1,CSVPTGDTEAFF,TGCAGCGTACCGACAGGGGACACTGAAGCTTTCTTT
TRBJ2-7,TRBV15,-,-,CATSSGTLSSYEQYF,TGTGCCACCAGCAGCGGGACACTGAGTTCCTACGAGCAGTACTTC
TRBJ1-6,TRBV7-6,-,-,CASSLPTGGSPLHF,TGTGCCAGCAGCTTACCGACAGGCGGTTCACCCCTCCACTTT
TRBJ1-2,TRBV13,-,-,CASSLGGEYGYTF,TGTGCCAGCAGCTTGGGGGGGGAATATGGCTACACCTTC
TRBJ1-6,TRBV7-9,-,-,CASTDRTNSPLHF,TGTGCCAGCACCGACAGGACGAATTCACCCCTCCACTTT
TRBJ2-7,TRBV6-6,-,TRBD2,CASSYSGGASYEQYF,TGTGCCAGCAGTTACAGCGGGGGGGCCTCCTACGAGCAGTACTTC
TRBJ2-7,TRBV5-8,-,-,CASSPLVAYEQYF,TGTGCCAGCAGCCCTCTAGTCGCCTACGAGCAGTACTTC
TRBJ1-3,TRBV5-1,-,TRBD1,CASSLAGGLSGNTIYF,TGCGCCAGCAGCTTGGCAGGGGGGTTGTCTGGAAACACCATATATTTT
TRBJ1-2,TRBV2,-,-,CASRALGRDGYTF,TGTGCCAGCAGGGCCCTGGGGAGGGACGGCTACACCTTC
TRBJ2-5,TRBV6-5,-,-,CASSYRSRDIDETQYF,TGTGCCAGCAGTTACCGGAGCCGGGACATAGACGAGACCCAGTACTTC